This T cell receptor (beta chain) came from a study of cytomegalovirus exposure and HLA in healthy donors. Study-wide findings and caveats: Among donors in an Asian-associated ancestry cluster, a later analysis reportedly found fewer N-insertions than the approximately 700-donor mean.

Per the germline V gene, CDR1 is SNHLY and CDR2 is FYNNEI. Trimming pared 6 bases from V and 12 bases from J, leaving 12 bases between. This CDR3 spans 11 amino acids. This clone came up a few times. The antigen is undetermined. This PCR relied on a set of 60 Vbeta primers and 13 Jbeta primers. Profiling relied on immunoSEQ multiplex PCR, and the TCRdb table lists in-frame clones only, not all of them. The sample has approximately 120,000 clones; under 85% are singletons. The donors comprised healthy bone marrow donors. This receptor was identified in a woman aged 45-60 years in good health and CMV-seropositive. This rearrangement joins TRBV2 to TRBJ2-1; D is perhaps TRBD1 (6 bases). The sequencing input was PBMCs. This chain's CDR3 is CASRELGGQFF. CDR3 sequence (DNA): TGTGCCAGCAGGGAACTAGGGGGGCAGTTCTTC.